This T cell receptor (beta chain) was recovered during a study of Ad26.COV2.S vaccination and SARS-CoV-2 variants. About the research overall: Intramuscular Ad26.COV2.S at 5x10^10 or 1x10^11 viral particles.

Looked up from germline, CDR1 is SGHAT and CDR2 is FQDESV (reference sequence). The CDR3 has 16 residues. Unmatched junction bases numbered 10, after V lost 4 bases and J lost 4 bases. Whole-study findings and limits: Vaccine recipients had higher spike-specific TCR breadth than placebo recipients.

On this clone: Antigen specificity is unknown.

Some clones are missing from TCRdb's copy, which holds only in-frame ones; the method was immunoSEQ multiplex PCR. The sample holds roughly 320,000 clones; roughly 86% are singletons and the top ten take 1.5% to 2%. The treatment is: around 19 received Ad26.COV2.S at low or high dose, single or two shots; about 5 received placebo; per-sample allocation not given. The samples date from day 63 after the first vaccine or placebo injection. Based in Boston, the donor was an adult of 18-55 years. Wuhan-strain SARS-CoV-2 spike was expressed by the Ad26 vector that made up the vaccine. This specimen consisted of peripheral blood, obtained in a trial of Ad26.COV2.S vaccine versus placebo. This chain connects TRBV11-1 to TRBJ2-3; 8 nucleotides agree with TRBD1. This TCR derives from a person aged 18 to 59 who received the Ad26.COV2.S COVID-19 vaccine or a placebo. The CDR3 coding sequence is TGTGCCAGCAGCTACTGGACAGGGAAGGGGGCAGATACGCAGTATTTT. It encodes CASSYWTGKGADTQYF. Using reference TRBV11-1 and TRBJ2-3 for the parts outside the CDR3, the full variable domain is EAEVAQSPRYKITEKSQAVAFWCDPISGHATLYWYRQILGQGPELLVQFQDESVVDDSQLPKDRFSAERLKGVDSTLKIQPAELGDSAMYLCASSYWTGKGADTQYFGPGTRLTVL.